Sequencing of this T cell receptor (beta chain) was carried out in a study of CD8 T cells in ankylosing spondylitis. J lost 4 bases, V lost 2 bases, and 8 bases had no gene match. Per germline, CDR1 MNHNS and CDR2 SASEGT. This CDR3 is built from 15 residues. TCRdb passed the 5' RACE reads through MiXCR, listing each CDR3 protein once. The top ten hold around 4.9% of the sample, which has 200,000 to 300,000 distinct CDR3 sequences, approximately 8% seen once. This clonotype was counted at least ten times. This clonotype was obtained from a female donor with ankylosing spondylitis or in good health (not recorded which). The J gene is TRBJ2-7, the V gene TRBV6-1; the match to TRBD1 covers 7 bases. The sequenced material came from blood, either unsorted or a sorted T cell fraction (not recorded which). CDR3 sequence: CASSEMGQLIYEQYF. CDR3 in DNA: TGTGCCAGCAGTGAAATGGGACAGCTAATATACGAGCAGTACTTC.